This is a list of T cell receptor beta chains from one sample in a study of cytomegalovirus exposure and HLA in healthy donors. TCRdb's copy holds only in-frame clones and misses some; the assay was immunoSEQ multiplex PCR. Here the sample spans 200,000 to 250,000 clones, about 80% being singletons. The sample was PBMCs. The receptors originated from a woman aged 55-75 years in good health and CMV-seropositive. CDR3s include the opening cysteine and the closing phenylalanine or tryptophan. A D gene is named only where the DNA matches it firmly. Some rows have no size entry. The others give once, few or many, or a class for an expanded clone.

V,J,D,size,CDR3,DNA
TRBV4-2,TRBJ2-1,TRBD2,-,CASSPRTSGYNEQFF,TGTGCCAGCAGCCCCCGGACTAGCGGTTACAATGAGCAGTTCTTC
TRBV19,TRBJ1-5,TRBD1,once,CASREGQLNQPQHF,TGTGCCAGTAGGGAGGGACAGCTTAATCAGCCCCAGCATTTT
TRBV29-1,TRBJ1-4,-,few,CSVRPGLANEKLFF,TGCAGCGTCCGTCCAGGGTTAGCTAATGAAAAACTGTTTTTT
TRBV5-6,TRBJ1-4,-,-,CASSFGGAAGKLFF,TGTGCCAGCAGCTTTGGGGGGGCGGCAGGAAAACTGTTTTTT
TRBV29-1,TRBJ2-7,TRBD1,few,CSVGTVKEQYF,TGCAGCGTGGGGACAGTGAAAGAGCAGTACTTC
TRBV2,TRBJ1-3,-,-,CASSEQARGTSGNTIYF,TGTGCCAGCAGTGAACAGGCCAGGGGCACCTCTGGAAACACCATATATTTT
TRBV27,TRBJ2-1,-,once,CASSRVAGYNEQFF,TGTGCCAGCAGCAGGGTGGCCGGGTACAATGAGCAGTTCTTC
TRBV4-1,TRBJ1-5,-,-,CASSPHLGGSNQPQHF,TGCGCCAGCAGCCCTCACCTGGGGGGGAGCAATCAGCCCCAGCATTTT
TRBV7-3,TRBJ2-1,TRBD1,-,CASSPSWTGGGNEQFF,TGTGCCAGCAGCCCCAGTTGGACAGGGGGAGGCAATGAGCAGTTCTTC
TRBV5-5,TRBJ2-7,-,-,CASSALDIPEQYF,TGTGCCAGCAGCGCCTTGGACATTCCCGAGCAGTACTTC
TRBV27,TRBJ2-7,TRBD1,-,CASSWRGQGGHEQYF,TGTGCCAGCAGTTGGCGGGGACAGGGGGGCCACGAGCAGTACTTC
TRBV7-8,TRBJ2-1,-,-,CASSFRSGATYNEQFF,TGTGCCAGCAGCTTTCGTTCAGGGGCTACCTACAATGAGCAGTTCTTC
TRBV6-1,TRBJ1-5,-,-,CASSIRVKQPQHF,TGTGCCAGCAGCATCAGGGTAAAACAGCCCCAGCATTTT
TRBV10-1,TRBJ2-7,TRBD1,-,CASSLDRDYEQYF,TGCGCCAGCAGTCTGGACAGGGACTACGAGCAGTACTTC
TRBV9,TRBJ1-1,TRBD1,-,CASSSRTGNTEAFF,TGTGCCAGCAGCTCTCGGACAGGGAACACTGAAGCTTTCTTT
TRBV7-9,TRBJ2-7,TRBD2,-,CSSSLWGGNEQYF,TGTTCCAGCAGCTTATGGGGGGGAAACGAGCAGTACTTC
TRBV21-1,TRBJ1-5,-,-,CALERTIPYSNQPQHF,TGTGCCCTAGAAAGGACTATCCCCTATAGCAATCAGCCCCAGCATTTT
TRBV6-5,TRBJ2-7,TRBD1,many,CASSYIWGQGNYEQYF,TGTGCCAGCAGCTACATATGGGGACAGGGGAACTACGAGCAGTACTTC
TRBV7-2,TRBJ1-2,-,-,CASSLETAFYGYTF,TGTGCCAGCAGCTTAGAGACAGCTTTCTATGGCTACACCTTC
TRBV5-1,TRBJ1-6,TRBD1,-,CASRNPGQGAYSPLHF,TGCGCCAGCAGAAATCCGGGACAGGGGGCTTATTCACCCCTCCACTTT
TRBV7-9,TRBJ2-5,-,few,CASSSDGTLQETQYF,TGTGCCAGCAGCTCAGACGGGACACTTCAAGAGACCCAGTACTTC
TRBV27,TRBJ2-1,TRBD2,once,CASSLFAGEEQFF,TGTGCCAGCAGTTTATTCGCGGGGGAAGAGCAGTTCTTC
TRBV5-6,TRBJ2-1,TRBD1,-,CASETGWAYNEQFF,TGTGCCAGCGAGACAGGGTGGGCCTACAATGAGCAGTTCTTC
TRBV25-1,TRBJ1-4,-,-,CASSEGGAKEKLFF,TGTGCCAGCAGTGAAGGGGGGGCCAAAGAAAAACTGTTTTTT
TRBV15,TRBJ2-7,TRBD2,-,CATSRASGVYEQYF,TGTGCCACCAGCAGGGCTAGCGGGGTCTACGAGCAGTACTTC
TRBV11-2,TRBJ2-2,TRBD1,-,CASSTDRVGGELFF,TGTGCCAGCAGCACTGACAGGGTCGGCGGGGAGCTGTTTTTT
TRBV7-2,TRBJ2-7,TRBD1,-,CASSPHGTGDYEQYF,TGTGCCAGCAGCCCCCATGGGACAGGTGATTACGAGCAGTACTTC
TRBV9,TRBJ2-3,TRBD2,-,CASSVGLAGAVDTQYF,TGTGCCAGCAGCGTAGGATTAGCGGGAGCAGTAGATACGCAGTATTTT
TRBV27,TRBJ1-5,-,-,CASSVQGNQPQHF,TGTGCCAGCAGTGTCCAGGGGAATCAGCCCCAGCATTTT
TRBV18,TRBJ2-1,TRBD2,-,CASSPPLAGFTNEQFF,TGTGCCAGCTCACCACCGCTAGCGGGCTTTACAAATGAGCAGTTCTTC
TRBV9,TRBJ2-2,TRBD2,-,CASSATRSGRALRRELFF,TGTGCCAGCAGCGCGACGAGGAGCGGGAGGGCCCTCAGGCGGGAGCTGTTTTTT
TRBV6-1,TRBJ2-7,TRBD2,-,CASSASGRAEQYF,TGTGCCAGCAGTGCTAGCGGGAGGGCCGAGCAGTACTTC
TRBV7-9,TRBJ1-5,-,once,CASSRDIHNQPQHF,TGTGCCAGCAGCAGGGACATACACAATCAGCCCCAGCATTTT
TRBV18,TRBJ2-7,-,-,CASSPLSVTSYEQYF,TGTGCCAGCTCACCACTTAGCGTAACCTCCTACGAGCAGTACTTC
TRBV7-9,TRBJ1-3,TRBD1,-,CASSPGDRGRNTIYF,TGTGCCAGCAGCCCAGGCGACAGGGGAAGAAACACCATATATTTT
TRBV27,TRBJ1-2,TRBD1,-,CASSSPGQTYGYTF,TGTGCCAGCAGCTCCCCGGGACAGACATATGGCTACACCTTC
TRBV7-9,TRBJ2-1,TRBD1,few,CASSTDRGEFNEQFF,TGTGCCAGCAGCACAGACAGGGGAGAATTCAATGAGCAGTTCTTC
TRBV6-5,TRBJ2-3,-,-,CASSPPGTDTQYF,TGTGCCAGCAGCCCCCCCGGCACAGATACGCAGTATTTT
TRBV18,TRBJ2-3,TRBD2,-,CASSPAAWRLAGETDTQYF,TGTGCCAGCTCACCCGCCGCATGGAGACTAGCGGGGGAGACAGATACGCAGTATTTT
TRBV5-4,TRBJ1-3,-,-,CASSLGGGGENTIYF,TGTGCCAGCAGCTTGGGGGGGGGAGGCGAAAACACCATATATTTT
TRBV5-6,TRBJ2-2,-,-,CASSFGRWDTGELFF,TGTGCCAGCAGCTTTGGCAGGTGGGACACCGGGGAGCTGTTTTTT
TRBV6-1,TRBJ1-1,-,few,CASSEGGGTEAFF,TGTGCCAGCAGTGAGGGGGGAGGCACTGAAGCTTTCTTT
TRBV9,TRBJ2-2,TRBD2,once,CASGEWTSVGGELFF,TGTGCCAGCGGGGAGTGGACTAGCGTGGGCGGGGAGCTGTTTTTT
TRBV7-9,TRBJ1-2,-,-,CASSSRGYGYTF,TGTGCCAGCAGCTCCCGGGGGTATGGCTACACCTTC
TRBV18,TRBJ1-6,TRBD1,-,CASSPETGGSSPLHF,TGTGCCAGCTCACCAGAAACAGGGGGAAGTTCACCCCTCCACTTT
TRBV14,TRBJ2-7,-,once,CASSPVTRGGYEQYF,TGTGCCAGCAGCCCAGTTACTAGAGGAGGATACGAGCAGTACTTC
TRBV18,TRBJ2-7,-,-,CASSPSPGYEQYF,TGTGCCAGCTCACCATCCCCGGGATACGAGCAGTACTTC
TRBV6-6,TRBJ2-7,TRBD1,-,CASSYDRGNLYEQYF,TGTGCCAGCAGTTACGACAGGGGGAACCTCTACGAGCAGTACTTC
TRBV10-3,TRBJ1-6,TRBD1,few,CAISDRGRNSPLHF,TGTGCCATCAGTGACAGGGGGCGAAATTCACCCCTCCACTTT
TRBV6-4,TRBJ1-4,-,-,CAIMTGWVLANEKLFF,TGTGCCATCATGACGGGTTGGGTTTTGGCTAATGAAAAACTGTTTTTT